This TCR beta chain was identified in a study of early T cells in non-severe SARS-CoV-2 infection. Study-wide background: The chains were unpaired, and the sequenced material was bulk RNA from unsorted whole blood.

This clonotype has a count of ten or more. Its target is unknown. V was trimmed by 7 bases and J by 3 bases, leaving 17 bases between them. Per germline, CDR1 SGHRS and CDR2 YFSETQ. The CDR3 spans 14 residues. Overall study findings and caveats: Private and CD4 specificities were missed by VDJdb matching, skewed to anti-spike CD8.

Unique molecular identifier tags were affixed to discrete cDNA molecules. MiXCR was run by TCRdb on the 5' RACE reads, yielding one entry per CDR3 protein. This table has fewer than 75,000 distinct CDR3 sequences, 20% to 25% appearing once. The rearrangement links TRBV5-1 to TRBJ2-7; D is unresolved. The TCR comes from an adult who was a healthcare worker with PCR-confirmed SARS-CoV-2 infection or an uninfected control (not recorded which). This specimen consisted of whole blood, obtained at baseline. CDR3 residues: CASRRSAAYYEQYF. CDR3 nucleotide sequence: TGCGCCAGCCGCCGTTCTGCAGCTTACTACGAGCAGTACTTC.